The TCR beta chain described here comes from a study of identical twins. CDR3 length: 11 amino acids. V shed 2 bases and J shed 8 bases, with 4 bases lying between them. CDR1 is LGHDT, CDR2 YNNKEL, per germline (reference sequence). Study results and limitations: Within cord blood, abundant beta clonotypes carried fewer insertions, but memory repertoires showed no such trend.

Comments on this clonotype: Its antigen is unknown.

TCRdb re-analysed the 5' RACE reads in MiXCR, keeping a single row per CDR3 protein. This sample yields around 530,000 distinct CDR3 sequences, of which around 15% are seen a single time; 0.44% belongs to the top ten. The data were also submitted as part of a second study, on yellow fever vaccine responses in identical twins.

The receptor comes from a woman under 30 in good health. The chain uses TRBV3-1 and TRBJ2-1; D is undetermined. Sequencing was carried out using CD4+ T cells sorted from blood. CDR3 amino acids: CASSQLYEQFF. The CDR3 DNA sequence: TGTGCCAGCAGCCAATTGTATGAGCAGTTCTTC.